This T cell receptor beta chain emerged from a study of T cells after yellow fever vaccination. MiXCR, applied by TCRdb to the 5' RACE reads, yields one record per CDR3 protein. The repertoire holds some 110,000 distinct CDR3 sequences, with under 8.5% as singletons. This CDR3 contains 13 residues. Germline V gene lookup returns CDR1 LGHDT and CDR2 YNNKEL (reference sequence). With V trimmed by 5 bases and J by 7 bases, 6 bases remained unmatched. The chain has TRBV3-1 and TRBJ1-1, with 8 bases aligning to TRBD1. The starting material was CD4+ T cells sorted from PBMCs, obtained 10 days after the first yellow fever vaccination. The sequence came from a man between 18 and 29 years old who received the YFV17D yellow fever vaccine. The CDR3 here is CASSLQGGDEAFF. CDR3 DNA: TGTGCCAGCAGCTTACAGGGGGGGGATGAAGCTTTCTTT.